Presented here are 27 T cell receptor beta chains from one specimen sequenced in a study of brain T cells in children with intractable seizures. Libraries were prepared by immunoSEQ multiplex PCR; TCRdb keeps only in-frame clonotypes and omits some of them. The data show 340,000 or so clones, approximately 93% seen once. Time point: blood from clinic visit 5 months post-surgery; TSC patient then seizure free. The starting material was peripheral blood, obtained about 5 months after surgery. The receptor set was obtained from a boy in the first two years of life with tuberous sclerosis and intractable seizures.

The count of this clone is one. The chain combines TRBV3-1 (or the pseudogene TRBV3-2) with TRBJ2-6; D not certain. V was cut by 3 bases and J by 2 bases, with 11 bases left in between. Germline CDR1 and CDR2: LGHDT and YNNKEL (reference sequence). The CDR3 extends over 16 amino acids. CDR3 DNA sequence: TGTGCCAGCAGCCACGTCAAGGGTCCTGGGGCCAACGTCCTGACTTTC. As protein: CASSHVKGPGANVLTF.

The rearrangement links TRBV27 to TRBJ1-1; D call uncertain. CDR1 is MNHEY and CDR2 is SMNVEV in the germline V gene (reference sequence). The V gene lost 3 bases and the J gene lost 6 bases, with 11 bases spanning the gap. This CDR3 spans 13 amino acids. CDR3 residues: CASSFMGIAEAFF. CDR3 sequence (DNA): TGTGCCAGCAGTTTCATGGGAATTGCTGAAGCTTTCTTT.

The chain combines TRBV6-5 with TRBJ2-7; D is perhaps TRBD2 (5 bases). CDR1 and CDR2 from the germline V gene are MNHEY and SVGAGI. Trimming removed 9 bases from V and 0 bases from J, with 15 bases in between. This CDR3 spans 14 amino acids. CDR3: CASYTVGASYEQYF. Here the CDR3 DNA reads TGTGCCAGTTATACAGTGGGAGCCTCCTACGAGCAGTACTTC.

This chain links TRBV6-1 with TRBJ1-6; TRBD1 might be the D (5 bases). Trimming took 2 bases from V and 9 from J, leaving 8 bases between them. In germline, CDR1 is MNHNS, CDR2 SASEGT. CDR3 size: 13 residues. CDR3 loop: CASSETGGSPLHF. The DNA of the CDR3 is TGTGCCAGCAGTGAAACGGGGGGTTCACCCCTCCACTTT.

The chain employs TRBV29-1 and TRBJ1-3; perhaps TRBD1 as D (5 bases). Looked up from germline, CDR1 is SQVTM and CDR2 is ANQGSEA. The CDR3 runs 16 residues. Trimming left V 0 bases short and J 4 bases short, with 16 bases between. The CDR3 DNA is TGCAGCGTTGAAGATCGGACGGGGGGAGAGGGAAACACCATATATTTT. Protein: CSVEDRTGGEGNTIYF.

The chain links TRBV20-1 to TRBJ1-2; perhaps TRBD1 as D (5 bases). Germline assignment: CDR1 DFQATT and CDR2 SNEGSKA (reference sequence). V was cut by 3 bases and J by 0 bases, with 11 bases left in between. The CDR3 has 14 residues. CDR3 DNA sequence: TGCAGTGCTAGTGAAGGACATACTAACTATGGCTACACCTTC. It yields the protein CSASEGHTNYGYTF.

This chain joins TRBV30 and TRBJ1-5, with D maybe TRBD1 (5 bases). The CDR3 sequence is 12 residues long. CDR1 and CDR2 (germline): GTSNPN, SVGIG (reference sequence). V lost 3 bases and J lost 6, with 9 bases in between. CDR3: CAWSGGGQPQHF. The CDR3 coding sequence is TGTGCCTGGAGCGGGGGGGGTCAGCCCCAGCATTTT.

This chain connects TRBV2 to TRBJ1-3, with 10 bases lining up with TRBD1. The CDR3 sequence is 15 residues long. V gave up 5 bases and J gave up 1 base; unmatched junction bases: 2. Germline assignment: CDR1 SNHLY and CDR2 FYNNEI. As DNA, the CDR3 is TGTGCCAGCAGTCGGGACAGGGGTTCTGGAAACACCATATATTTT. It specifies CASSRDRGSGNTIYF.

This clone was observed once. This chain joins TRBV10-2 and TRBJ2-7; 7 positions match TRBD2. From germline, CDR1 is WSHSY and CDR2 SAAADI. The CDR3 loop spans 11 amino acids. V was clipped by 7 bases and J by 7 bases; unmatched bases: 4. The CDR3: CASTGRGEQYF. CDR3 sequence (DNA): TGCGCCAGCACTGGGCGGGGGGAGCAGTACTTC.

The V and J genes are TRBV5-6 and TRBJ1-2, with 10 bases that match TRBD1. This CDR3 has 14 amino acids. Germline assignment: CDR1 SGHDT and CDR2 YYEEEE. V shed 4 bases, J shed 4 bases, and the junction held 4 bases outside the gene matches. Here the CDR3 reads CASSADRGFYGYTF. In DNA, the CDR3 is TGTGCCAGCAGCGCGGACAGGGGGTTCTATGGCTACACCTTC.

This CDR3 reads CASSPGGGNYGYTF. The CDR3 DNA sequence: TGTGCCAGCTCACCCGGAGGGGGCAACTATGGCTACACCTTC. The rearrangement joins TRBV18 to TRBJ1-2, with TRBD1 identical over 7 bases. The CDR3 has 14 residues. J was trimmed by 2 bases and V by 3 bases; bases with no gene match: 3. From germline, CDR1 is KGHSH and CDR2 LQKENI.

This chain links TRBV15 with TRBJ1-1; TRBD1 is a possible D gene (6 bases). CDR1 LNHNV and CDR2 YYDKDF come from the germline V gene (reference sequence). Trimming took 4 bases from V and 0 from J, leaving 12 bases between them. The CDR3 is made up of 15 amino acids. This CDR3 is CATSNWDTVNTEAFF. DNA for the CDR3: TGTGCCACCAGCAATTGGGACACCGTGAACACTGAAGCTTTCTTT.

The CDR3 DNA reads as TGTGCCAGTAGTATTGGTTCGGGGCCAGATACGCAGTATTTT. Its translation: CASSIGSGPDTQYF. The genes are TRBV19 and TRBJ2-3, with D perhaps TRBD1 or TRBD2 (5 bases each). V lost 3 bases and J lost 4, with 11 bases in between. The CDR3 length is 14 residues. Germline CDR1 and CDR2: LNHDA and SQIVND (reference sequence).

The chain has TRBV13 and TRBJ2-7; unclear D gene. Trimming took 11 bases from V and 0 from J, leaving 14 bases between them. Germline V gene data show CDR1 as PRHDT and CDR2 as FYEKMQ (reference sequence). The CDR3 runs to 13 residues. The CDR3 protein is CASRSASSYEQYF. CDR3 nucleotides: TGTGCCTCCCGAAGCGCAAGCTCCTACGAGCAGTACTTC.

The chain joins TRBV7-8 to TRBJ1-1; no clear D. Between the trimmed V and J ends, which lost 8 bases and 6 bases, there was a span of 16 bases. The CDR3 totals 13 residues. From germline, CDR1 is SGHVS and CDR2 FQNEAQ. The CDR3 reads CASVRGPLSEAFF. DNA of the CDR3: TGTGCCAGCGTACGTGGGCCACTTTCTGAAGCTTTCTTT. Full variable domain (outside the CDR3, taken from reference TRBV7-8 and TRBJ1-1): GAGVSQSPRYKVAKRGQDVALRCDPISGHVSLFWYQQALGQGPEFLTYFQNEAQLDKSGLPSDRFFAERPEGSVSTLKIQRTQQEDSAVYLCASVRGPLSEAFFGQGTRLTVV.

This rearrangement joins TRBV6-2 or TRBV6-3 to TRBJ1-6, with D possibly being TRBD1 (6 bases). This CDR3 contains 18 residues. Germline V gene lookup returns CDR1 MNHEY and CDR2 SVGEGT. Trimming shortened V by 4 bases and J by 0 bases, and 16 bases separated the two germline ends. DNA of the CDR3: TGTGCCAGCAGTTCAGACAGGATCTACAGCTCCTATAATTCACCCCTCCACTTT. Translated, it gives CASSSDRIYSSYNSPLHF.

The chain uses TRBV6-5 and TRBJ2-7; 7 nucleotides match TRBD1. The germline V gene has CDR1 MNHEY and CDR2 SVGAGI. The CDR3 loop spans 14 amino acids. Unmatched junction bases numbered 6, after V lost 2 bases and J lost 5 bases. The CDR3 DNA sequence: TGTGCCAGCAGTTACAACAGGGGCAGGGACGAGCAGTACTTC. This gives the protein CASSYNRGRDEQYF.

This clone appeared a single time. CDR3: CASSLLTSGSPYNEQFF. The CDR3 region has the DNA TGTGCCAGCAGTTTATTAACTAGCGGGAGTCCCTACAATGAGCAGTTCTTC. The rearrangement joins TRBV27 to TRBJ2-1, with 11 bases aligning to TRBD2. CDR1 is MNHEY and CDR2 is SMNVEV in the germline V gene (reference sequence). The CDR3 runs to 17 residues. Trimming cost V 1 base and J 2 bases; bases outside gene matches: 4.

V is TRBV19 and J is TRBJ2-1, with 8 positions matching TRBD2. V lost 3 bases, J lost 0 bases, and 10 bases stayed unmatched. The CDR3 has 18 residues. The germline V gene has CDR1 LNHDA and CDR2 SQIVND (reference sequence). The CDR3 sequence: CASSITSGAHSSYNEQFF. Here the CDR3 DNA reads TGTGCCAGTAGTATCACTAGCGGTGCCCACAGCTCCTACAATGAGCAGTTCTTC.

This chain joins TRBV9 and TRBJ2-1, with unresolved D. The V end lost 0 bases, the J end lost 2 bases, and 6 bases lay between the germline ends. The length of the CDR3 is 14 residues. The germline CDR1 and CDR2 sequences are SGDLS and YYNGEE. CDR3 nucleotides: TGTGCCAGCAGCGTAGGCAGGCCCTACAATGAGCAGTTCTTC. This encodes CASSVGRPYNEQFF.

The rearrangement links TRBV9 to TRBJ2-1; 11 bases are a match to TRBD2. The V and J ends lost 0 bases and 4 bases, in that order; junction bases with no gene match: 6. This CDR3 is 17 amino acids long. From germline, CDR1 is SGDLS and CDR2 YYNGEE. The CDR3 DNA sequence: TGTGCCAGCAGCGTAGGGCTAGCGGGGGGTGGGTACAATGAGCAGTTCTTC. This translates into CASSVGLAGGGYNEQFF.

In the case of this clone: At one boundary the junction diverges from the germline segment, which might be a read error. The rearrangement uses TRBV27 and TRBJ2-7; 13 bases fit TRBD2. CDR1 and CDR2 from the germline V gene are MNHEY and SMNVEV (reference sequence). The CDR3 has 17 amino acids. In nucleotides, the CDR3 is TGTGCCAGCGGTTTACCGACTAGCGGGGGGTCTTCCTACGAGCAGTACTTC. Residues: CASGLPTSGGSSYEQYF.

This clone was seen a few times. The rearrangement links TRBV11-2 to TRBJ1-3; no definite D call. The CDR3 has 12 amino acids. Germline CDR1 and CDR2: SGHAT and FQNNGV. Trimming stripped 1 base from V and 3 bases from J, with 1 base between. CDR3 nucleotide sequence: TGTGCCAGCAGCTTAGTTGGAAACACCATATATTTT. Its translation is CASSLVGNTIYF.

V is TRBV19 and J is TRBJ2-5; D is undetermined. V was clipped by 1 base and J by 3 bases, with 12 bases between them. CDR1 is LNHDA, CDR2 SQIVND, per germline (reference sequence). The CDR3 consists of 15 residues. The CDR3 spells CASSIGDEGEETQYF. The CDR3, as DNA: TGTGCCAGTAGTATAGGCGACGAAGGTGAAGAGACCCAGTACTTC.

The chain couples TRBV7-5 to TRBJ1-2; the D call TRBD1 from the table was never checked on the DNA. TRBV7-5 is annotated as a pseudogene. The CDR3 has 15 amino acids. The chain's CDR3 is CARSPRTGETAGYTF. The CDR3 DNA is TGTGCCAGAAGCCCGCGGACAGGGGAGACGGCCGGCTACACCTTC.

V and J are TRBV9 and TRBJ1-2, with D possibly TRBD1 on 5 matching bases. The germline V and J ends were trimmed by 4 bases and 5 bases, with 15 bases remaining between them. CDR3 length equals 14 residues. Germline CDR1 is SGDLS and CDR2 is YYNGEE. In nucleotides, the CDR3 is TGTGCCAGCAGCCCCTCGTATGGGGGGTATGGCTACACCTTC. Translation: CASSPSYGGYGYTF.

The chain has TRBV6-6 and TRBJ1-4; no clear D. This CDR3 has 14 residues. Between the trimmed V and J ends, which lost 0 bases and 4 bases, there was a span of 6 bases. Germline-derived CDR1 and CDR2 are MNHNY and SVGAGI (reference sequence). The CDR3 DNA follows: TGTGCCAGCAGTTACTCCGGCCTTAATGAAAAACTGTTTTTT. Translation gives CASSYSGLNEKLFF.